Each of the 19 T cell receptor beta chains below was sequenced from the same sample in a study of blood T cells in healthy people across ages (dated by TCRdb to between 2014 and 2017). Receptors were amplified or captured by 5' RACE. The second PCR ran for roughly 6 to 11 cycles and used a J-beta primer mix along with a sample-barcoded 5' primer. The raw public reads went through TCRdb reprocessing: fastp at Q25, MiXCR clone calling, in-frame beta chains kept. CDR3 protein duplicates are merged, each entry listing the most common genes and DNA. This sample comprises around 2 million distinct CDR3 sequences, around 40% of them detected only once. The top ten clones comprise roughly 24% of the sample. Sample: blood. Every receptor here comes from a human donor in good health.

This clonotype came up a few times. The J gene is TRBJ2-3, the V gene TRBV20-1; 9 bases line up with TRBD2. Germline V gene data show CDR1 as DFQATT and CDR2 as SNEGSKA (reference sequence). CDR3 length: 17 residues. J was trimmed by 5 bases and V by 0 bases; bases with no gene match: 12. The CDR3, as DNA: TGCAGTGCTAGAGATTATTTGGCGCTAGCGGGATTAGATACGCAGTATTTT. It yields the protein CSARDYLALAGLDTQYF.

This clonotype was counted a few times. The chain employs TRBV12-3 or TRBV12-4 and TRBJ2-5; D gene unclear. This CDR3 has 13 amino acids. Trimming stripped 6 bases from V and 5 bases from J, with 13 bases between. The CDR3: CASRPPGTETQYF. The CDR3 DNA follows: TGTGCCAGCAGGCCGCCGGGCACGGAGACCCAGTACTTC.

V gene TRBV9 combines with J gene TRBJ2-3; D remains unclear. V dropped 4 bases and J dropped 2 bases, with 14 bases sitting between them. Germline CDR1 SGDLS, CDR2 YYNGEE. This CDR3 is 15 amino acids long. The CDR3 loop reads CASSTLERTTDTQYF. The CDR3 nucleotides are TGTGCCAGCAGCACCCTAGAACGGACCACAGATACGCAGTATTTT.

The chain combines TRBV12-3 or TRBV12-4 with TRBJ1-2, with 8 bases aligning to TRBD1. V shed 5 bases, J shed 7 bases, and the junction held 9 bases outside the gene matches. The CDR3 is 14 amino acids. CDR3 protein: CASSPPPQGAGYTF. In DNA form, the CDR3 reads TGTGCCAGCAGTCCCCCGCCCCAGGGGGCTGGCTACACCTTC.

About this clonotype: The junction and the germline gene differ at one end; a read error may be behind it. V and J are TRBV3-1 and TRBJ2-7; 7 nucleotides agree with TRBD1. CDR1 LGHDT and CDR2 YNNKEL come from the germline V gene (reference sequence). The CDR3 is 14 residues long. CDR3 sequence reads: CASSQGDRAYEQYF. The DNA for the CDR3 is TGCGCCAGCAGCCAAGGGGACAGAGCCTACGAGCAGTACTTC.

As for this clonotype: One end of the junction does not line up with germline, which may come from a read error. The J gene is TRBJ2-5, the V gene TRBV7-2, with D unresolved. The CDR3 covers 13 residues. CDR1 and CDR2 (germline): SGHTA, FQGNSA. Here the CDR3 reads CASSLGPEETQHF. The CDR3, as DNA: TGTGCCAGCAGCTTAGGCCCGGAAGAGACCCAGCACTTC.

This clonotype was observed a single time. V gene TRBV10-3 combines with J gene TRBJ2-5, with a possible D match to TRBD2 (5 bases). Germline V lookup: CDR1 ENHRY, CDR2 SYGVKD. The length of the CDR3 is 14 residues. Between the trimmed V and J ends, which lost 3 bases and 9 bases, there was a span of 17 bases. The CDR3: CAISERTDPGSQYF. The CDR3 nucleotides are TGTGCCATCAGTGAAAGGACTGACCCCGGGTCCCAGTACTTC.

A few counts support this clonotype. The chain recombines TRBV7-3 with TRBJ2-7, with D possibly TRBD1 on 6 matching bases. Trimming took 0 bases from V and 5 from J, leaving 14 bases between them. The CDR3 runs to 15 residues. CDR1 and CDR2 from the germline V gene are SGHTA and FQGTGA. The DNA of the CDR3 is TGTGCCAGCAGCTTAACAGCTGGCAGGGGCCACGAGCAGTACTTC. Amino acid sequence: CASSLTAGRGHEQYF.

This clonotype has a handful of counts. CDR3 protein: CASSLGGVGILGDEQFF. CDR3 DNA sequence: TGTGCCAGCAGTTTAGGTGGAGTCGGCATCCTCGGGGATGAGCAGTTCTTC. The rearrangement joins TRBV27 to TRBJ2-1; a possible D gene is TRBD2 (5 bases). Germline V gives CDR1 MNHEY, CDR2 SMNVEV (reference sequence). With 2 bases removed from V and 8 bases from J, the gap between germline ends came to 22 bases. This CDR3 has 17 amino acids.

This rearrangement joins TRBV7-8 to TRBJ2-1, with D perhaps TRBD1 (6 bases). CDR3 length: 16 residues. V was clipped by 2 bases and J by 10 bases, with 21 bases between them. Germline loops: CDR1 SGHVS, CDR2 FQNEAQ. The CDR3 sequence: CASSLTSGTLAREQFF. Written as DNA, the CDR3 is TGTGCCAGCAGCTTAACCTCCGGGACACTTGCCCGGGAGCAGTTCTTC.

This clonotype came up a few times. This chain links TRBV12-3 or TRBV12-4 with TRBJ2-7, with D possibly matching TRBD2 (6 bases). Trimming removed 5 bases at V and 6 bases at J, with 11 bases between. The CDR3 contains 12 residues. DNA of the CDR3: TGTGCCAGCAGTCCCGGGGGTCTCGAGCAGTACTTC. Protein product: CASSPGGLEQYF.

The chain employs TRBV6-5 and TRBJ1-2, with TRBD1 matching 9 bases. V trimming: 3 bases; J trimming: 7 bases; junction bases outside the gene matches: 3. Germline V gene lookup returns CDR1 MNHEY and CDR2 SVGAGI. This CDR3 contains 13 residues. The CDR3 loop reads CASSYTGGAGYTF. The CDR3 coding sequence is TGTGCCAGCAGTTATACAGGGGGCGCTGGCTACACCTTC.

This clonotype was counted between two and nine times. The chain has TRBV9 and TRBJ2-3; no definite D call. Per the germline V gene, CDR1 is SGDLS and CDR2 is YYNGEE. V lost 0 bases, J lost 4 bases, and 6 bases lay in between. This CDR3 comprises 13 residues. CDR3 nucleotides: TGTGCCAGCAGCGTAGTTGTAGCAGATACGCAGTATTTT. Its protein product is CASSVVVADTQYF.

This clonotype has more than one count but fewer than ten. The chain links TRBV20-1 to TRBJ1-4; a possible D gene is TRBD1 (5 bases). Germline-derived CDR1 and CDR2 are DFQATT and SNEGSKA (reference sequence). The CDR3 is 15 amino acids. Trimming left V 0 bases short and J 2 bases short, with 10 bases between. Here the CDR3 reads CSARDPTETNEKLFF. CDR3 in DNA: TGCAGTGCTAGAGATCCGACAGAGACTAATGAAAAACTGTTTTTT.

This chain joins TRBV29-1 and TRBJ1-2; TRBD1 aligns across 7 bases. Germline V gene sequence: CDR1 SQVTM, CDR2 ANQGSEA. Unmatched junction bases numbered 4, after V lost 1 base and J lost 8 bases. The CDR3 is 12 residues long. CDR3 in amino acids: CSVEAPGGGYTF. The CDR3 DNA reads TGCAGCGTTGAAGCCCCAGGGGGAGGCTACACCTTC.

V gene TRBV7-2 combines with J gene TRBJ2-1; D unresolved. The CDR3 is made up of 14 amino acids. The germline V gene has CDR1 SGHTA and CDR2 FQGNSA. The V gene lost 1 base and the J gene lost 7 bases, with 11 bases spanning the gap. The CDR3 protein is CASSLGIWGNEQFF. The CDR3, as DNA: TGTGCCAGCAGCTTAGGTATCTGGGGTAATGAGCAGTTCTTC.

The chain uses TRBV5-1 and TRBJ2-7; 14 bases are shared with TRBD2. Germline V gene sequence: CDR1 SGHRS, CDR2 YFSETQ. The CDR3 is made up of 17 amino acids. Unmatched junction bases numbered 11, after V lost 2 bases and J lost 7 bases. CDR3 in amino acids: CASSFGLAGGYYNEQYF. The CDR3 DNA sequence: TGCGCCAGCAGCTTCGGACTAGCGGGGGGTTATTACAATGAGCAGTACTTC.

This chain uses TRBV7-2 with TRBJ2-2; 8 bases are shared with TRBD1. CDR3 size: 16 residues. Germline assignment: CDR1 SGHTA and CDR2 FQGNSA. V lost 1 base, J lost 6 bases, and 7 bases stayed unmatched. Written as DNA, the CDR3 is TGTGCCAGCAGCTTAGTCCGGGCAGGGGGCTCCGGGGAGCTGTTTTTT. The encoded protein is CASSLVRAGGSGELFF. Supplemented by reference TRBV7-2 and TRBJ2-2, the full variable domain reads GAGVSQSPSNKVTEKGKDVELRCDPISGHTALYWYRQSLGQGLEFLIYFQGNSAPDKSGLPSDRFSAERTGGSVSTLTIQRTQQEDSAVYLCASSLVRAGGSGELFFGEGSRLTVL.

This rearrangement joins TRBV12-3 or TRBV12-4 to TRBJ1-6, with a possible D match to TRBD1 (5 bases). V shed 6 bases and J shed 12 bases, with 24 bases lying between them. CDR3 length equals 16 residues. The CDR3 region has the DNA TGTGCCAGCAGCTTGGGGGGGATCCTTAGTTTGGTACCCCTCCACTTT. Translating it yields CASSLGGILSLVPLHF.